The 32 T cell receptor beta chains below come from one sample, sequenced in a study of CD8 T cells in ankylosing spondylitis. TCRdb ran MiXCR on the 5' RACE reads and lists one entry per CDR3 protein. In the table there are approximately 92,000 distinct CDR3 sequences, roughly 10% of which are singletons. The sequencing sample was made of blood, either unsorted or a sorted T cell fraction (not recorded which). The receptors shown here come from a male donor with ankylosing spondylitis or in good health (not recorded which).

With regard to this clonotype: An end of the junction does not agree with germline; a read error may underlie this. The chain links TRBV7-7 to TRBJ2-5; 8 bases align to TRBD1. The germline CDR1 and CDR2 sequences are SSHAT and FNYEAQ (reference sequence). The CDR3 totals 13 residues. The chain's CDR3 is CASSSDREETQYF. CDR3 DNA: TGTGCTAGCAGCTCGGACAGGGAAGAGACCCAGTACTTC.

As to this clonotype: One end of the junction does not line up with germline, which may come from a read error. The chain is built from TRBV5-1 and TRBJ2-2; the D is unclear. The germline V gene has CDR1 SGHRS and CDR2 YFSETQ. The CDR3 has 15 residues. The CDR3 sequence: CVSSLIGYDTGELFF. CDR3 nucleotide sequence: TGCGTCAGCAGCTTGATAGGGTATGACACCGGGGAGCTGTTTTTT. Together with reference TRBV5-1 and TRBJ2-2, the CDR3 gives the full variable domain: KAGVTQTPRYLIKTRGQQVTLSCSPISGHRSVSWYQQTPGQGLQFLFEYFSETQRNKGNFPGRFSGRQFSNSRSEMNVSTLELGDSALYLCVSSLIGYDTGELFFGEGSRLTVL.

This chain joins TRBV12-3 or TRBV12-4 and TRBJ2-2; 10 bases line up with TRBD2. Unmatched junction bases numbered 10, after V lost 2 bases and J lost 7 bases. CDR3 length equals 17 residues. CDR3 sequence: CASSLSSGGTYIGELFF. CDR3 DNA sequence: TGTGCCAGCAGTTTATCTAGCGGGGGAACGTACATCGGGGAGCTGTTTTTT.

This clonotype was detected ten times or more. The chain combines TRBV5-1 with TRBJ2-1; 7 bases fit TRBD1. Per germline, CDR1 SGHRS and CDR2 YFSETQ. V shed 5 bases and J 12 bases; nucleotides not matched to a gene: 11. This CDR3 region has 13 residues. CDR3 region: CASREGARVGQFF. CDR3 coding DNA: TGCGCCAGCAGAGAGGGGGCGCGGGTGGGGCAGTTCTTC. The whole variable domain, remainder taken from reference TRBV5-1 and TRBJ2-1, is KAGVTQTPRYLIKTRGQQVTLSCSPISGHRSVSWYQQTPGQGLQFLFEYFSETQRNKGNFPGRFSGRQFSNSRSEMNVSTLELGDSALYLCASREGARVGQFFGPGTRLTVL.

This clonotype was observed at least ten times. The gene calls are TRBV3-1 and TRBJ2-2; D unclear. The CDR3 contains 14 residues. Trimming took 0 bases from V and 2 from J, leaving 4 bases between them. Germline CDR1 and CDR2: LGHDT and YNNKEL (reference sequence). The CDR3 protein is CASSQDTNTGELFF. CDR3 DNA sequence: TGTGCCAGCAGCCAAGATACTAACACCGGGGAGCTGTTTTTT.

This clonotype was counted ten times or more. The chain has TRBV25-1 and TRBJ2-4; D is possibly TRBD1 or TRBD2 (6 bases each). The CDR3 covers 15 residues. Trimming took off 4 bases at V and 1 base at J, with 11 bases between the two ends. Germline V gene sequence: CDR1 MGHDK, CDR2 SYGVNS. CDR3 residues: CASSGGGSAKNIQYF. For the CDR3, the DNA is TGTGCCAGCAGTGGAGGGGGGTCTGCCAAAAACATTCAGTACTTC.

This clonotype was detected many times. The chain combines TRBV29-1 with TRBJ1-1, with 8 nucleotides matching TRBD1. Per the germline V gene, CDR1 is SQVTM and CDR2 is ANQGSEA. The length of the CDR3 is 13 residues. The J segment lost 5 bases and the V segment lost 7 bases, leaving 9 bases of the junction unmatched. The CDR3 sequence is CSAMITGGTEAFF. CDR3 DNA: TGCAGCGCCATGATAACAGGGGGTACTGAAGCTTTCTTT.

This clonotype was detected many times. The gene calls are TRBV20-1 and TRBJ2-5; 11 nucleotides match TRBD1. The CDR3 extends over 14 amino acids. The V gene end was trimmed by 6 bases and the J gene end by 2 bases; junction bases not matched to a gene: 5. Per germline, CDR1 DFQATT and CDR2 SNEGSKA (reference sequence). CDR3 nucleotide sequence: TGCAGTGCCAAGGACAGGGGGCGGCAAGAGACCCAGTACTTC. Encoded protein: CSAKDRGRQETQYF.

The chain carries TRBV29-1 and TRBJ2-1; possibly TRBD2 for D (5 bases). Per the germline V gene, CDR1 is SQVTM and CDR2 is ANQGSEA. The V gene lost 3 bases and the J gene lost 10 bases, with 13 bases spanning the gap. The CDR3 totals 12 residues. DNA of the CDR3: TGCAGCGTTGACATTTCCGGCGGGGAGCAGTTCTTC. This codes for CSVDISGGEQFF.

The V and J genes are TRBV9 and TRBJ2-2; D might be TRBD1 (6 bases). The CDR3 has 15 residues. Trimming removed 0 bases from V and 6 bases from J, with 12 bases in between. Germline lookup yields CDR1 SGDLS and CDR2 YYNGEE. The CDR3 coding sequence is TGTGCCAGCAGCGTAGGTGTAGGGGGATCCGGGGAGCTGTTTTTT. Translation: CASSVGVGGSGELFF.

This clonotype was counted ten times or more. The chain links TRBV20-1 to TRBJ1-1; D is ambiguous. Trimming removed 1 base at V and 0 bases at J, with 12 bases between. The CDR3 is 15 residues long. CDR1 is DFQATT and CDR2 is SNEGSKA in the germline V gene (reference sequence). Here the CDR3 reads CSARAPNRVNTEAFF. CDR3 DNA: TGCAGTGCTAGAGCACCGAACCGGGTGAACACTGAAGCTTTCTTT.

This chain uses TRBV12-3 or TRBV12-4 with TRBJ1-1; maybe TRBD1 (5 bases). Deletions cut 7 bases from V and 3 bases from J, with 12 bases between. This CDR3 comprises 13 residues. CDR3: CASILGAYTEAFF. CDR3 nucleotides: TGTGCCAGCATCTTAGGGGCGTACACTGAAGCTTTCTTT.

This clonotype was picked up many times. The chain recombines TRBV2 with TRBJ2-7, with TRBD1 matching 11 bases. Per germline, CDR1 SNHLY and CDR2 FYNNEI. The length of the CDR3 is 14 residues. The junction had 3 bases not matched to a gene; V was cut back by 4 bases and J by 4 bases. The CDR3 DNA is TGTGCCAGCAGTGTCGGGACAGGGGGTTACGAGCAGTACTTC. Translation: CASSVGTGGYEQYF.

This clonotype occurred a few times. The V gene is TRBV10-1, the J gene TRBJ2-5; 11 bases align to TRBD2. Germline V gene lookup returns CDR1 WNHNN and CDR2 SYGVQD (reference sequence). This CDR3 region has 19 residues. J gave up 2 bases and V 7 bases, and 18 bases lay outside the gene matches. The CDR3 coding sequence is TGCGCCAGCATTGTGACTAGCGGGGAGGCTCGACCTCAACAAGAGACCCAGTACTTC. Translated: CASIVTSGEARPQQETQYF.

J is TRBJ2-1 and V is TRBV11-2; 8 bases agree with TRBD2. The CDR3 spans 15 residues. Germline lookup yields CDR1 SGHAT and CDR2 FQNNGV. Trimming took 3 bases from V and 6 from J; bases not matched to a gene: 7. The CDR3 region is CASSFTGTSTNEQFF. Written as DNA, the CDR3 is TGTGCCAGCAGCTTTACCGGGACTAGTACCAATGAGCAGTTCTTC.

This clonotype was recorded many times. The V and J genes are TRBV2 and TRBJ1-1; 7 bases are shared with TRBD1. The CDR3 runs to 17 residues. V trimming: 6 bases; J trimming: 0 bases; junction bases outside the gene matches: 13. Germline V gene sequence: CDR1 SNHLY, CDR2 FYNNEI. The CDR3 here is CASSSGAGGMMNTEAFF. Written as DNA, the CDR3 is TGTGCCAGCAGCTCCGGGGCAGGGGGAATGATGAACACTGAAGCTTTCTTT.

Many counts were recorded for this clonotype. CDR3 DNA sequence: TGTGCCAGCAGTTTTGGGGGGGTTCGCGGTTCGGATGAGCAGTTCTTC. It yields the protein CASSFGGVRGSDEQFF. The chain carries TRBV28 and TRBJ2-1; the match to TRBD2 covers 7 bases. V was clipped by 3 bases and J by 8 bases; unmatched bases: 13. The CDR3 has 16 amino acids. The germline gives CDR1 MDHEN, CDR2 SYDVKM.

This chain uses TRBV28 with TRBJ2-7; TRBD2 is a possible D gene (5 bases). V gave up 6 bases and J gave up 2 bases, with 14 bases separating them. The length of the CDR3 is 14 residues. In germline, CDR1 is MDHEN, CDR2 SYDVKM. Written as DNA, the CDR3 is TGTGCCAGCAGCCGGGGTCCGCCTACCTACGAGCAGTACTTC. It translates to CASSRGPPTYEQYF.

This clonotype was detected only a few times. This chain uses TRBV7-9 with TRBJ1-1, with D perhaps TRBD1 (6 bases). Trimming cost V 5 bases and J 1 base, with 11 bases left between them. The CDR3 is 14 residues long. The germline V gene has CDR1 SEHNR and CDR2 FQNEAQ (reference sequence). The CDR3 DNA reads TGTGCCAGCAGCCCTCAGGGGTGGAACACTGAAGCTTTCTTT. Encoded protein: CASSPQGWNTEAFF. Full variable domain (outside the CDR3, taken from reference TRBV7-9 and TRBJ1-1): DTGVSQNPRHKITKRGQNVTFRCDPISEHNRLYWYRQTLGQGPEFLTYFQNEAQLEKSRLLSDRFSAERPKGSFSTLEIQRTEQGDSAMYLCASSPQGWNTEAFFGQGTRLTVV.

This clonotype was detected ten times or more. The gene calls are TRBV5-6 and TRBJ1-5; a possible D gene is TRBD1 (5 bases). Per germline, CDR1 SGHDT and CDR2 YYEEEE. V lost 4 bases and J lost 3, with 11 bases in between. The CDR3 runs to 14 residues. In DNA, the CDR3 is TGTGCCAGCAGCCCCCCAGGGACCAATCAGCCCCAGCATTTT. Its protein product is CASSPPGTNQPQHF.

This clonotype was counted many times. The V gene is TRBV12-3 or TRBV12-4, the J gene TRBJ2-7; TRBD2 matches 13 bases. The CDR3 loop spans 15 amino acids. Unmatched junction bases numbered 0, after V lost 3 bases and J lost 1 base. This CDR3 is CASSLGLAGSYEQYF. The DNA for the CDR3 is TGTGCCAGCAGTTTGGGACTAGCGGGGTCCTACGAGCAGTACTTC.

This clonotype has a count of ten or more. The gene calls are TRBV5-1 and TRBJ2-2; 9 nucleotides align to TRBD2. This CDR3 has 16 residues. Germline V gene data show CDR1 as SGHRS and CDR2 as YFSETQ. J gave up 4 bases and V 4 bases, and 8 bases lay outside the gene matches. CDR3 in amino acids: CASSIFSGGPTGELFF. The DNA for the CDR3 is TGCGCCAGCAGCATATTTAGCGGGGGCCCCACCGGGGAGCTGTTTTTT.

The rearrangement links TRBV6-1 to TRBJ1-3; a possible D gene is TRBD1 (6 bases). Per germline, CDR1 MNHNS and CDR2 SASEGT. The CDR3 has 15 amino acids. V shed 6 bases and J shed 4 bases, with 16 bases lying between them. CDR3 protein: CASSLTGQAGNTIYF. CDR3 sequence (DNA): TGTGCCAGCAGCCTTACAGGGCAGGCGGGAAACACCATATATTTT.

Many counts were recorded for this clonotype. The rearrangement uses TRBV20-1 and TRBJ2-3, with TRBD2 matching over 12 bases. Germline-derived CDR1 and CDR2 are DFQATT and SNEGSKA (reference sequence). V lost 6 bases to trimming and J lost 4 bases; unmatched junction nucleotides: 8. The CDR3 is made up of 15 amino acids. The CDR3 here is CSAVTSGGISDTQYF. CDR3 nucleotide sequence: TGCAGTGCCGTTACTAGCGGGGGGATTTCAGATACGCAGTATTTT.

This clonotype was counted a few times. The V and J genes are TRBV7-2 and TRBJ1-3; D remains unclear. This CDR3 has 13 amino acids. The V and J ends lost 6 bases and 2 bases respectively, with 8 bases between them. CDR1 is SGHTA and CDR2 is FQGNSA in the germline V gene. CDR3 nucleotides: TGTGCCAGCAGATCGACCCCTGGAAACACCATATATTTT. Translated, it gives CASRSTPGNTIYF.

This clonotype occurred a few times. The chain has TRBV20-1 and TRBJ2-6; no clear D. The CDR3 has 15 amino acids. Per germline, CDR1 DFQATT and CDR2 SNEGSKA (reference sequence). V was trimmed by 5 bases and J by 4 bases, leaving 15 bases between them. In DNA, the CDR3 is TGCAGTGCTCCTGGCGTGGGCTTCGGGGCCAACGTCCTGACTTTC. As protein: CSAPGVGFGANVLTF.

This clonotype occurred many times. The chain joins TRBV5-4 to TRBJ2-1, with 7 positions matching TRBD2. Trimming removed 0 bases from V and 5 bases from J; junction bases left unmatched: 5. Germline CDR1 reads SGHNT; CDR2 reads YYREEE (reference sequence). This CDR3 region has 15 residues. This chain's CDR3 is CASSLGGGRNNEQFF. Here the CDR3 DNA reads TGTGCCAGCAGCTTGGGGGGGGGGAGGAACAATGAGCAGTTCTTC.

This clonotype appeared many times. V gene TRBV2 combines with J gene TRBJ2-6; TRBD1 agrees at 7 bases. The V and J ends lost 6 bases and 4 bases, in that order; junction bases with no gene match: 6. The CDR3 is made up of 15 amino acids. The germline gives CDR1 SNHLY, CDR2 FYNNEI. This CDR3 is CASSVTGDGANVLTF. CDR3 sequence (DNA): TGTGCCAGCAGCGTAACAGGGGACGGGGCCAACGTCCTGACTTTC.

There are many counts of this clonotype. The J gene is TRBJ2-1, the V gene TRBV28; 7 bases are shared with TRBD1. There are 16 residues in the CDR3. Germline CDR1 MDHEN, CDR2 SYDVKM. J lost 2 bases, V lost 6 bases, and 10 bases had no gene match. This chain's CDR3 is CASRLRRDRAYNEQFF. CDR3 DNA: TGTGCCAGCAGGCTACGCCGGGACAGAGCCTACAATGAGCAGTTCTTC.

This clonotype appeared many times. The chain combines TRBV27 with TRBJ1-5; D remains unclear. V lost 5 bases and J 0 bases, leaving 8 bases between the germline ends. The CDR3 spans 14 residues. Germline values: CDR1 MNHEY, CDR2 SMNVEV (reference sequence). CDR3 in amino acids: CASSPGYSNQPQHF. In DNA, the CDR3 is TGTGCCAGCAGTCCCGGTTATAGCAATCAGCCCCAGCATTTT.

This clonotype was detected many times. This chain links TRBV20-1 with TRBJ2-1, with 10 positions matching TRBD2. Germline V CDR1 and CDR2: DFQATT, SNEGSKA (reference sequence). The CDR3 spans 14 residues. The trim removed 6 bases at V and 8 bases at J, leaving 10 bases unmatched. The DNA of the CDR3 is TGCAGTGCGCAGCGGGGGGGCGTCGGGTATGAGCAGTTCTTC. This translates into CSAQRGGVGYEQFF.

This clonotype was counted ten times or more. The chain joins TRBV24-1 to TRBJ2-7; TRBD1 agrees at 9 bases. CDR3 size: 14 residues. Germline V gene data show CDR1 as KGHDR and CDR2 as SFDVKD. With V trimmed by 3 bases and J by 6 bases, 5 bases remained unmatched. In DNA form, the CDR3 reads TGTGCCACCAGTGATACCGGGACAGGGCTCGAGCAGTACTTC. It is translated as CATSDTGTGLEQYF.